A selection of T cell receptor beta chains follows, all from one sample in a study of HIV-infected patients and healthy controls. TCRdb re-derived calls from the 5' RACE reads in MiXCR, one entry per CDR3 protein. Of approximately 7,600 distinct CDR3 sequences in the sample, less than 12% were seen once. The source was blood, collected before antiretroviral therapy. These receptors came from an adult with HIV infection. Each CDR3 is given with its conserved first and last residue. D genes are given only for firm matches. Clone size is shown for a subset of rows, as once, few, many or a class of expanded clone.

>TRBV7-2|NA|TRBJ1-2|medium-sized
TGTGCCAGCAGCTCTAACTATGGCTACACCTTC
CASSSNYGYTF
>TRBV12-3/TRBV12-4|NA|TRBJ1-5|medium-sized
TGTGCCAGCAGTTCGGGGGGCAATGCCCAGCATTTT
CASSSGGNAQHF
>TRBV11-2|TRBD2|TRBJ2-3|NA
TGTGCCAGCAGCTTAGAGACTAGCGGTGTGGATACGCAGTATTTT
CASSLETSGVDTQYF
>TRBV5-6|TRBD1|TRBJ2-1|many
TGTGCCAGCAGCTTGATGCAGGGGGTTAGGGTCAATGAGCAGTTCTTC
CASSLMQGVRVNEQFF
>TRBV4-2|NA|TRBJ2-5|many
TGTGCCAGCAGCCAAGGGGACTTAGTCAACGGCGAGACCCAGTACTTC
CASSQGDLVNGETQYF
>TRBV25-1|NA|TRBJ2-1|NA
TGTGCCAGCCACAGTCCAGGACTTCCCGAGCAGTTCTTC
CASHSPGLPEQFF
>TRBV7-8|TRBD1|TRBJ1-4|many
TGTGCCAGCAGAATGGACAGGGGAAGGGAAAAACTGTTTTTT
CASRMDRGREKLFF
>TRBV7-2|NA|TRBJ2-3|NA
TGTGCCAGCAGCTTGACAGATACGCAGTATTTT
CASSLTDTQYF
>TRBV7-9|NA|TRBJ2-2|few
TGTGCCAGCAGGACCCGCGGGACAGATAACACCGGGGAGCTGTTTTTT
CASRTRGTDNTGELFF
>TRBV25-1|NA|TRBJ2-3|many
TGTGCCAGCAGTGAACCCCACTCAGCCACAGATACGCAGTATTTT
CASSEPHSATDTQYF
>TRBV5-4|NA|TRBJ1-5|many
TGTGCCAGCAGCCTAAACCAAGGCTTGGGGGGCAATCAGCCCCAGCATTTT
CASSLNQGLGGNQPQHF
>TRBV6-2/TRBV6-3|NA|TRBJ2-4|medium-sized
TGTGCCAGCAGTTACTTCGACAGGAATCTAGCCAAAAACATTCAGTACTTC
CASSYFDRNLAKNIQYF
>TRBV29-1|TRBD2|TRBJ2-1|few
TGCAGCGTGGCTGGATGGGTGGTGACTAGCATGATTAGCAATGAGCAGTTCTTC
CSVAGWVVTSMISNEQFF
>TRBV6-2/TRBV6-3|TRBD1|TRBJ1-1|many
TGTGCCAGCAGTCGGACAGGGAGGGATAAAGCTTTCTTT
CASSRTGRDKAFF
>TRBV7-2|NA|TRBJ2-7|many
TGTGCCAGCAGCCCTAGACAGGTCCCTCGAATCTACGAGCAGTACTTC
CASSPRQVPRIYEQYF
>TRBV7-2|NA|TRBJ2-7|many
TGTGCCAGCAGCTTAACGGGTGACGAGCAGTACTTC
CASSLTGDEQYF
>TRBV19|TRBD2|TRBJ2-1|few
TGTGCCAGTAGTACCGGACTAGCGGGAGCCAATGAGCAGTTCTTC
CASSTGLAGANEQFF
>TRBV16|NA|TRBJ1-1|few
TGTGCCAGCAGCCCCTACTCGGGGGAAGCTTTCTTT
CASSPYSGEAFF
>TRBV7-2|NA|TRBJ2-3|many
TGTGCCAGCAGCTCAGACAGGATGAGCACAGATACGCAGTATTTT
CASSSDRMSTDTQYF
>TRBV7-2|TRBD1|TRBJ2-1|many
TGTGCCAGCAGCTTGACAGGGTGGTACAATGAGCAGTTCTTC
CASSLTGWYNEQFF
>TRBV4-3|TRBD2|TRBJ2-2|few
TGCGCCAGCAGCCAAGATGGTAGCGGGAGCACCGGGGAGCTGTTTTTT
CASSQDGSGSTGELFF
>TRBV7-6|TRBD2|TRBJ2-1|NA
TGTGCCAGCAGCTGGGGGGGTCCCTACAATGAGCAGTTCTTC
CASSWGGPYNEQFF
>TRBV6-2/TRBV6-3|NA|TRBJ1-1|many
TGTGCCAGCAGTTACACAGGGATCACTCGAGCTTTCTTT
CASSYTGITRAFF
>TRBV29-1|NA|TRBJ2-3|many
TGCAGCGTTGCGGCAGAGCAAGATACGCAGTATTTT
CSVAAEQDTQYF
>TRBV6-1|TRBD2|TRBJ2-2|many
TGTGCCAGCAGTGAGCATTGGGGTAGCGGGAGTGAGATCGGGGAGCTGTTTTTT
CASSEHWGSGSEIGELFF
>TRBV6-2/TRBV6-3|NA|TRBJ2-7|many
TGTGCCAGCAGAGACGGGGGCAGCGGGGTCCCGTACTTC
CASRDGGSGVPYF
>TRBV5-6|NA|TRBJ1-1|few
TGTGCCAGCAGCTCGGTCCCCAACCCCTTGAACACTGAAGCTTTCTTT
CASSSVPNPLNTEAFF
>TRBV7-2|NA|TRBJ2-2|many
TGTGCCAGCAGCTCACGTTTGACCGGGGAGCTGTTTTTT
CASSSRLTGELFF
>TRBV4-1|NA|TRBJ2-7|many
TGCGCCAGCATAGGAGGATACGGGAACGAGCAGTACTTC
CASIGGYGNEQYF
>TRBV7-2|NA|TRBJ2-3|many
TGTGCCAGCAGCACCCGACAGGCCCGGAGGAGCACAGATACGCAGTATTTT
CASSTRQARRSTDTQYF
>TRBV11-3|NA|TRBJ2-7|many
TGTGCCAGCAGCCGCGACAGCAGATCCTACGAGCAGTACTTC
CASSRDSRSYEQYF
>TRBV7-2|NA|TRBJ1-5|many
TGTGCCAGCAGCCAGCGGGGAGGGCTAGGTCAGCCCCAGCATTTT
CASSQRGGLGQPQHF
>TRBV19|NA|TRBJ1-1|many
TGTGCCAGTAGTTTTAGAGGCCCTAACACTGAAGCTTTCTTT
CASSFRGPNTEAFF
>TRBV7-6|NA|TRBJ2-5|many
TGTGCCAGCAGCTTAGGAGCGGCTCAAGAGACCCAGTACTTC
CASSLGAAQETQYF
>TRBV20-1|TRBD2|TRBJ2-1|many
TGCAGTGCTAGACATAGCGGGAGAGGAACTGATGAGCAGTTCTTC
CSARHSGRGTDEQFF
>TRBV7-2|TRBD2|TRBJ2-7|many
TGTGCCAGCAGCTTAGGCCAGACTAGCGGGAGTTTCACCTACGAGCAGTACTTC
CASSLGQTSGSFTYEQYF
>TRBV12-3/TRBV12-4|NA|TRBJ1-2|many
TGTGCCAGCAGTTTTGGGGGGGGAACCGGTGGCTACACCTTC
CASSFGGGTGGYTF
>TRBV29-1|TRBD1|TRBJ1-5|many
TGCAGCGTAGGACAGGGGGCGAGTCAGCCCCAGCATTTT
CSVGQGASQPQHF
>TRBV4-2|NA|TRBJ2-7|many
TGTGCCAGCAGCCAGGTGGATAGCGGCACCTACGAGCAGTACTTC
CASSQVDSGTYEQYF
>TRBV19|TRBD1|TRBJ1-5|many
TGTGCCAGTAGTATAGATCGGGACAGGAATCAGCCCCAGCATTTT
CASSIDRDRNQPQHF
>TRBV19|NA|TRBJ2-3|many
TGTGCCAGTAGTATACAAAGCTCCACAGATACGCAGTATTTT
CASSIQSSTDTQYF